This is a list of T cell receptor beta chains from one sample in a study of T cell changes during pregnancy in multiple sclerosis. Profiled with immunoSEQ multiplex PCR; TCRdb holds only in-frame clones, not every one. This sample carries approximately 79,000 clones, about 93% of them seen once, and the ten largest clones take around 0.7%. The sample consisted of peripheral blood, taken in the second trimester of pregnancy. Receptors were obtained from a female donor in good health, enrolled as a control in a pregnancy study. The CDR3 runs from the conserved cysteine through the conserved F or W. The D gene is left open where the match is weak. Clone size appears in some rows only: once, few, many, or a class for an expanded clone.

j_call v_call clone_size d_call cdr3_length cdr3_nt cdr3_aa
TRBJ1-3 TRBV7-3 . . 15 TGTGCCAGCAGTCCTTCCCGCGACTCTGGAAACACCATATATTTT CASSPSRDSGNTIYF
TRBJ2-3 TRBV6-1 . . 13 TGTGCCAGCACCCGACAGAACACAGATACGCAGTATTTT CASTRQNTDTQYF
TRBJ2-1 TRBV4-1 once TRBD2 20 TGCGCCAGCAGCCAAGAACCGGTTGGGACTAGCGGGGATTCCTACAATGAGCAGTTCTTC CASSQEPVGTSGDSYNEQFF
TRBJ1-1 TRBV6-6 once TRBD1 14 TGTGCCAGCACCTTGGGACAGGGAAAGACTGAAGCTTTCTTT CASTLGQGKTEAFF
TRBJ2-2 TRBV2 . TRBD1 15 TGTGCCAGCAAAATAGGGGGCACCGGCACCGGGGAGCTGTTTTTT CASKIGGTGTGELFF
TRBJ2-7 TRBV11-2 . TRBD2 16 TGTGCCAGCAGCTTAGTAGCCGAGGCTAGCGGGGACGAGCAGTACTTC CASSLVAEASGDEQYF
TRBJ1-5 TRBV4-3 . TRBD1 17 TGCGCCAGCAGCCAAGATCTTGGACAGGGGTTCAATCAGCCCCAGCATTTT CASSQDLGQGFNQPQHF
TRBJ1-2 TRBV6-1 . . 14 TGTGCCAGCAGTGGGCGGGGAGACAGTTATGGCTACACCTTC CASSGRGDSYGYTF
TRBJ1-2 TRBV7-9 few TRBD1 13 TGTGCCAGCAGCTTACAGGGGGCCTATGGCTACACCTTC CASSLQGAYGYTF
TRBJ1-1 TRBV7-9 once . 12 TGTGCCAGCAGCTACCTTCGGACTGAAGCTTTCTTT CASSYLRTEAFF
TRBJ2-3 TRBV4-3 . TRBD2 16 TGCGCCAGCAGCCAAGATACTAGCGGGGGTGGTGTTACGCAGTATTTT CASSQDTSGGGVTQYF
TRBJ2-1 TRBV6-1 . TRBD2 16 TGTGCCAGCAGTGAAGCGGGCGGGGGAGTTTCCAATGAGCAGTTCTTC CASSEAGGGVSNEQFF
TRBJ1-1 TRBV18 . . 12 TGTGCCAGCTCGCCCGACCGGGTTGAAGCTTTCTTT CASSPDRVEAFF
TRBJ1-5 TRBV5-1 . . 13 TGCGCCAGCAGCTTGGCGGGGGATCAGCCCCAGCATTTT CASSLAGDQPQHF
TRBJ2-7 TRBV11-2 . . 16 TGTGCCAGCAGCTTAATGTCAGACAGCCTTCCATACGAGCAGTACTTC CASSLMSDSLPYEQYF
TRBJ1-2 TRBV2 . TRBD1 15 TGTGCCAGCAGTCGATCCCCCGGGACAGGGAGCGGCTACACCTTC CASSRSPGTGSGYTF
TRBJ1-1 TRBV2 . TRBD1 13 TGTGCCAGCAGTGCAACAGGGGGAACTGAAGCTTTCTTT CASSATGGTEAFF
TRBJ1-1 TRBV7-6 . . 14 TGTGCCAGCGCCCAGGGAGGAGTGAACACTGAAGCTTTCTTT CASAQGGVNTEAFF
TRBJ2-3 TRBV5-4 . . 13 TGTGCCAGCAGCTTGTTCTATCCAGATACGCAGTATTTT CASSLFYPDTQYF
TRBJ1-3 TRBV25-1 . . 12 TGTGCCAGCAGTGCAGCTGGAAACACCATATATTTT CASSAAGNTIYF